Sequencing of this T cell receptor beta chain was carried out in a study of shared clonotypes between healthy human individuals. General study findings and limits: Genetic and exposure-history diversity was limited by the few donors.

Original processing notes: ImmunoSEQ supplied junction-only sequences lacking quality scores, so filtering was different. Measured with immunoSEQ multiplex PCR; TCRdb has only the in-frame clones, and not every one. Clone size and the V and J calls come from that table; the DNA yielded D and trimming. The sample has some 500,000 clones, approximately 94% seen once. Trimming removed 9 bases from V and 12 bases from J; junction bases left unmatched: 13. Germline CDR1 and CDR2: SNHLY and FYNNEI. This CDR3 contains 15 residues. Donors included only healthy HIV-negative adults lacking recent acute infections or vaccinations. On this clone: As yet, its antigen is unknown.

The sequence came from a woman aged 30 to 39 in good health. The rearrangement links TRBV2 to TRBJ2-1; 14 bases fit TRBD2. Sequencing input: naive CD4+ T cells sorted from blood. The subset here: CD45RA+ positively selected. The CDR3 DNA follows: TGTGCCAGTAGAAAGGGACTAGCGGGAGTACATCGGCAGTTCTTC. Amino acid sequence: CASRKGLAGVHRQFF.